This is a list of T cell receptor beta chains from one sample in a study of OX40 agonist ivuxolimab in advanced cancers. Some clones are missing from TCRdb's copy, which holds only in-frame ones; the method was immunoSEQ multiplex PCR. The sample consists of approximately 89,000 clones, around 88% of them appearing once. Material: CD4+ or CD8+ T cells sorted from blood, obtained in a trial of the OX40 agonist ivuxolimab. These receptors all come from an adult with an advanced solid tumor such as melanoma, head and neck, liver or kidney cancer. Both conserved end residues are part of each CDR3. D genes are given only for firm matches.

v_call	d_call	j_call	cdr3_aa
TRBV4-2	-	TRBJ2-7	CASSQDGQGWDEQYF
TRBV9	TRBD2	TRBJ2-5	CASSLSSGGEETQYF
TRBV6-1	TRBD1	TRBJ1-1	CASSERDREDEAFF
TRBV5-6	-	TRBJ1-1	CASSENGGGKGTEAFF
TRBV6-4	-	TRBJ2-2	CASSDRGRGTGELFF
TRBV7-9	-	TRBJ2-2	CASWGGATPTGELFF
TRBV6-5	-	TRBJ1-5	CASSYSGEVNQPQHF
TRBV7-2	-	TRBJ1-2	CASSQGRAEAYGYTF
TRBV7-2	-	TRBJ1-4	CASSSGQTTTNEKLFF
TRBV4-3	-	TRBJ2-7	CASSLYQGSYEQYF
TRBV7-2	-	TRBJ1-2	CASSLGPIYSYTF
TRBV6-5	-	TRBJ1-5	CASSTHWGEGQPQHF
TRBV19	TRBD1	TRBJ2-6	CASSPRTGVSSGANVLTF
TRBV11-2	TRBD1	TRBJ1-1	CASSPGTGSNTEAFF
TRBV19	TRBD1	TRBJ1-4	CASSRTQGRAGEKLFF
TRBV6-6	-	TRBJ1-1	CASSYQTVAFF